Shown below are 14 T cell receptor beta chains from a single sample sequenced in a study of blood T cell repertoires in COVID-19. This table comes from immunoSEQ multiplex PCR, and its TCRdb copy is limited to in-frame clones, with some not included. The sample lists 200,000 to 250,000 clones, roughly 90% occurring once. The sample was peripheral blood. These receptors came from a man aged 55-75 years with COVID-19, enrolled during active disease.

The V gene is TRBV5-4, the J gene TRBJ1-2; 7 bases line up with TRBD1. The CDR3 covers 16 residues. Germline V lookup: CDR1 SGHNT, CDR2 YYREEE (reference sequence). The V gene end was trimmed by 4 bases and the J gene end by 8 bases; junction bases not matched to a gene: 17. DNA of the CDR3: TGTGCCAGCAGCCCCGACAGGGATGTAGGCGTGAGAGGCTACACCTTC. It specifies CASSPDRDVGVRGYTF. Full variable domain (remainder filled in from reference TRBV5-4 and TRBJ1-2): ETGVTQSPTHLIKTRGQQVTLRCSSQSGHNTVSWYQQALGQGPQFIFQYYREEENGRGNFPPRFSGLQFPNYSSELNVNALELDDSALYLCASSPDRDVGVRGYTFGSGTRLTVV.

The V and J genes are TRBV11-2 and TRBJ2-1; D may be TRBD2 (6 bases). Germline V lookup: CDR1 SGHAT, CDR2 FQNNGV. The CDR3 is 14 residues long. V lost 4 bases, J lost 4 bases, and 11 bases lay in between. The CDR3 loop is CASSSSSAYNEQFF. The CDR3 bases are TGTGCCAGCAGCTCCTCTAGCGCTTACAATGAGCAGTTCTTC.

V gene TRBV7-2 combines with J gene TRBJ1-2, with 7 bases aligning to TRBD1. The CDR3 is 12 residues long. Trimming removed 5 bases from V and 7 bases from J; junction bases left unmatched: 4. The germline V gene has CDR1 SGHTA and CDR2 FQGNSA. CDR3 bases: TGTGCCAGCAGCCAAGACAGGGCTGGCTACACCTTC. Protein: CASSQDRAGYTF.

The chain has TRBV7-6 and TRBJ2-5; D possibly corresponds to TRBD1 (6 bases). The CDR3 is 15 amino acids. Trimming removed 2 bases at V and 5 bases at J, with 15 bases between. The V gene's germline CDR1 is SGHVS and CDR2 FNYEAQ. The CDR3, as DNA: TGTGCCAGCAGCTTACTAGGGACACATATGGAGACCCAGTACTTC. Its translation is CASSLLGTHMETQYF. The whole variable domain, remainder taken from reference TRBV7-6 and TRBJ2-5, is GAGVSQSPRYKVTKRGQDVALRCDPISGHVSLYWYRQALGQGPEFLTYFNYEAQQDKSGLPNDRFSAERPEGSISTLTIQRTEQRDSAMYRCASSLLGTHMETQYFGPGTRLLVL.

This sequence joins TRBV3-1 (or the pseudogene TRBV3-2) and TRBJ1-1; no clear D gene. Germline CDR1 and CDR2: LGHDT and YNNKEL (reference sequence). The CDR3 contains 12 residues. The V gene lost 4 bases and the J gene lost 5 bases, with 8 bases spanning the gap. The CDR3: CASSPGETEAFF. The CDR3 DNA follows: TGTGCCAGCAGCCCCGGGGAAACTGAAGCTTTCTTT.

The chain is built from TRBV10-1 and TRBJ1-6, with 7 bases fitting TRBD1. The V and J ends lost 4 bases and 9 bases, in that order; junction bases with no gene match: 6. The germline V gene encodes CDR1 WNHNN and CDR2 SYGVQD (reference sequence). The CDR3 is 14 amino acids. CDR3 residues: CASSVDRVSSPLHF. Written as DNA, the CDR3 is TGCGCCAGCAGTGTCGACAGGGTTTCTTCACCCCTCCACTTT.

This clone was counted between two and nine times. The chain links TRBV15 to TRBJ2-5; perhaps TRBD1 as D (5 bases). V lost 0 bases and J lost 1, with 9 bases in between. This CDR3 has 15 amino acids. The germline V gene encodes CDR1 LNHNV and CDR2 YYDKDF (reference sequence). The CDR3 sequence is CATSRDRATQETQYF. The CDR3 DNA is TGTGCCACCAGCAGAGACAGGGCCACCCAAGAGACCCAGTACTTC. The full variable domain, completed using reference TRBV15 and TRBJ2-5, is DAMVIQNPRYQVTQFGKPVTLSCSQTLNHNVMYWYQQKSSQAPKLLFHYYDKDFNNEADTPDNFQSRRPNTSFCFLDIRSPGLGDTAMYLCATSRDRATQETQYFGPGTRLLVL.

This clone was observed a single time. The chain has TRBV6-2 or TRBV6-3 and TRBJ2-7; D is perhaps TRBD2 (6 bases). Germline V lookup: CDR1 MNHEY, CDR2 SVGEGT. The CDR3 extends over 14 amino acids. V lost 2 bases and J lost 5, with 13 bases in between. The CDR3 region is CASSYGGGLDEQYF. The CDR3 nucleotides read TGTGCCAGCAGTTACGGCGGAGGGCTCGACGAGCAGTACTTC.

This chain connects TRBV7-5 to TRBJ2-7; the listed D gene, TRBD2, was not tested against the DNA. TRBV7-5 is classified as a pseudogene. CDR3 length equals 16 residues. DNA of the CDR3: TGTGCCAGAAGCCTGCCTCGAGCGGGCCAGTCCTACGAGCAGTACTTC. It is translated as CARSLPRAGQSYEQYF.

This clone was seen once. This CDR3 reads CATGQGPSTDTQYF. The CDR3 DNA follows: TGTGCCACCGGGCAGGGGCCTAGCACAGATACGCAGTATTTT. The chain joins TRBV10-3 to TRBJ2-3, with D perhaps matching TRBD1 (6 bases). Trimming cost V 10 bases and J 0 bases, with 14 bases left between them. Germline V CDR1 and CDR2: ENHRY, SYGVKD. This CDR3 region has 14 residues.

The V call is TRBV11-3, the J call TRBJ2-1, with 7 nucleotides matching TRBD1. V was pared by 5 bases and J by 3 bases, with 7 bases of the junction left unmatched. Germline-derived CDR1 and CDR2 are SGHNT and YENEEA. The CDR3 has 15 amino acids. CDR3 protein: CASSHGAGGYNEQFF. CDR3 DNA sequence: TGTGCCAGCAGCCACGGGGCAGGGGGCTACAATGAGCAGTTCTTC.

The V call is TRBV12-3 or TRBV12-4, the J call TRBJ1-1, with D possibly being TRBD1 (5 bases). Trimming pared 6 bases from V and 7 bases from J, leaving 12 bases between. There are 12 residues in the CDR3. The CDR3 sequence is CASSLGGGEAFF. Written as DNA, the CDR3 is TGTGCCAGCAGCCTGGGGGGGGGTGAAGCTTTCTTT.

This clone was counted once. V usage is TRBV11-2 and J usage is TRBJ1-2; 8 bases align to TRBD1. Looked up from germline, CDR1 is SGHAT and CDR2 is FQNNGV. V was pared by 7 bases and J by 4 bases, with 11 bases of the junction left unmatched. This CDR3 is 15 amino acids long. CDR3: CASKGTGMGIYGYTF. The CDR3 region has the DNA TGTGCCAGCAAGGGGACAGGAATGGGGATCTATGGCTACACCTTC.

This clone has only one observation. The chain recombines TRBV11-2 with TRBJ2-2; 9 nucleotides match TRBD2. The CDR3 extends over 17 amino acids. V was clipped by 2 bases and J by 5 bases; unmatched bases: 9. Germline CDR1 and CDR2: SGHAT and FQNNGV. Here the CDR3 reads CASSLIKPAGGTGELFF. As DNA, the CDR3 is TGTGCCAGCAGCTTAATCAAACCGGCGGGGGGGACCGGGGAGCTGTTTTTT.